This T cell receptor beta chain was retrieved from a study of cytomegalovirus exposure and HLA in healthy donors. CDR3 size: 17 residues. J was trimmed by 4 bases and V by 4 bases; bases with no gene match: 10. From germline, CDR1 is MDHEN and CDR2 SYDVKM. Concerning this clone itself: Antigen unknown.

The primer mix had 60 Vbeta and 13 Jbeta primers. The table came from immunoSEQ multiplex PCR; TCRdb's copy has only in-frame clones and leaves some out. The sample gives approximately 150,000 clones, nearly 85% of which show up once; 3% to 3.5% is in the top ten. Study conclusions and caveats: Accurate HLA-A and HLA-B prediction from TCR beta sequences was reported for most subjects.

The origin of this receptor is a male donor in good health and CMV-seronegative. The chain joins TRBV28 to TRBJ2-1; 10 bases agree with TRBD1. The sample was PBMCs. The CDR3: CASSYPTRDRGYNEQFF. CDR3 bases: TGTGCCAGCAGTTATCCGACCCGGGACAGGGGATACAATGAGCAGTTCTTC.